This entry is about one TCR beta chain. The antigen is unknown. Clones were read by immunoSEQ multiplex PCR, and TCRdb kept only the in-frame ones, dropping some. Of more than 85,000 clones listed, about 93% were seen once; the top ten hold less than 1.5%. This specimen comes from a study of cytomegalovirus exposure and HLA in healthy donors. Study as a whole: A later analysis reported the approximately 120 validation repertoires used the same platform as the 500 to 800 first-cohort repertoires. Overall study results and limits: Rare TCR sequences dominated, though some public TCRs recurred in many donors. Overall, roughly 160 TCR beta chains were annotated as cytomegalovirus-associated. In vitro work confirmed that a few CMV-associated chains recognize CMV antigens.

The ends lost 2 bases at V and 6 bases at J; junction bases unmatched: 11. CDR1 SGHDN and CDR2 FVKESK come from the germline V gene. The CDR3 sequence is 16 residues long. The chain joins TRBV14 to TRBJ2-3; TRBD1 matches 7 bases. The clonotype comes from a woman aged 30 to 39 in good health and CMV-seropositive. The sample taken for sequencing was PBMCs. The CDR3 DNA follows: TGTGCCAGCAGCCAACACAGGGGACCTCGTACCGATACGCAGTATTTT. It encodes CASSQHRGPRTDTQYF. The entire variable domain, with the rest obtained from reference TRBV14 and TRBJ2-3, is as follows: EAGVTQFPSHSVIEKGQTVTLRCDPISGHDNLYWYRRVMGKEIKFLLHFVKESKQDESGMPNNRFLAERTGGTYSTLKVQPAELEDSGVYFCASSQHRGPRTDTQYFGPGTRLTVL.